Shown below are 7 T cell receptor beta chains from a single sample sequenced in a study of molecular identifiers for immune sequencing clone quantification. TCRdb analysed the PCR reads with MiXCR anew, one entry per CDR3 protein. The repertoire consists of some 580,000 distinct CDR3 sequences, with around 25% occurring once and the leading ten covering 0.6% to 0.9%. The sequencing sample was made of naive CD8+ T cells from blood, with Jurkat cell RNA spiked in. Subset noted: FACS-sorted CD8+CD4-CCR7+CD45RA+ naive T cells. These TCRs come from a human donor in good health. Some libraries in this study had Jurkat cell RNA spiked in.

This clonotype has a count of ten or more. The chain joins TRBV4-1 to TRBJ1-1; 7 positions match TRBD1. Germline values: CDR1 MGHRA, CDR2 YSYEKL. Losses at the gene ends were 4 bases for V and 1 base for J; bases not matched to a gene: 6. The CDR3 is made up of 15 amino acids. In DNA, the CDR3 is TGCGCCAGCAGCCCATCGACAGGGACGAACACTGAAGCTTTCTTT. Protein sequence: CASSPSTGTNTEAFF.

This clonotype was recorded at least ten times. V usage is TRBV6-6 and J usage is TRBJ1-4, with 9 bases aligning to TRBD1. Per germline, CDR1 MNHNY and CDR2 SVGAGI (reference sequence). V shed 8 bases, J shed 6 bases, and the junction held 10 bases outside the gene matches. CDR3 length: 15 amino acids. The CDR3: CASGGQTGGHEKLFF. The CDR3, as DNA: TGTGCCAGCGGAGGACAGACAGGGGGGCATGAAAAACTGTTTTTT.

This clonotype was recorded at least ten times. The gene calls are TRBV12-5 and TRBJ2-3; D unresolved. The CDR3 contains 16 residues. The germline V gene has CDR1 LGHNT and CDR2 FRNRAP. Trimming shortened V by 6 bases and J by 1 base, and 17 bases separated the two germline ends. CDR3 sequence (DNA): TGTGCTAGTGGAGATCCTAGGTGGCTGGGCACAGATACGCAGTATTTT. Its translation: CASGDPRWLGTDTQYF.

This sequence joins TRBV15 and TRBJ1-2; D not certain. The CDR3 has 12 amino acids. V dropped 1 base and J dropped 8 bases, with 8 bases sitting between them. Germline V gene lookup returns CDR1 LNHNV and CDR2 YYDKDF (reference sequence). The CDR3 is CATSRVTGGYTF. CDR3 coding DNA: TGTGCCACCAGCAGAGTTACCGGGGGCTACACCTTC.

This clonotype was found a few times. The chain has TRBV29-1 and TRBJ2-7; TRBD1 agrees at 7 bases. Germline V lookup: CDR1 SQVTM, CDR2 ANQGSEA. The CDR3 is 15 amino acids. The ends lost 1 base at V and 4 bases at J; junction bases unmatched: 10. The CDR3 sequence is CSVEGTGEMLYEQYF. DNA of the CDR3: TGCAGCGTTGAAGGCACAGGGGAAATGCTTTACGAGCAGTACTTC.

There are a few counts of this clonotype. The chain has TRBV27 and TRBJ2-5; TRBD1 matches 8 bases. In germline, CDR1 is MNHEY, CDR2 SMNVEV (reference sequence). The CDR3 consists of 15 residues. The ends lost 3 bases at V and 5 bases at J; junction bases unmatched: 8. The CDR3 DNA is TGTGCCAGCAGTTTCCGCAGGGGGCGCCGTGAGACCCAGTACTTC. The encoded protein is CASSFRRGRRETQYF.

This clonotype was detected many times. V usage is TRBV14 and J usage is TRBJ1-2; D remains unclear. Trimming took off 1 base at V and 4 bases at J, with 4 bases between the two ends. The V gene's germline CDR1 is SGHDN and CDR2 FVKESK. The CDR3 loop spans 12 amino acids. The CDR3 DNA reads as TGTGCCAGCAGCCAAGTTTCCTATGGCTACACCTTC. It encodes CASSQVSYGYTF. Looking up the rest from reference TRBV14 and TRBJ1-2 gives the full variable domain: EAGVTQFPSHSVIEKGQTVTLRCDPISGHDNLYWYRRVMGKEIKFLLHFVKESKQDESGMPNNRFLAERTGGTYSTLKVQPAELEDSGVYFCASSQVSYGYTFGSGTRLTVV.